The present TCR beta chain was sequenced within a study of blood T cell repertoires in COVID-19. In the study overall: T cells, B-cell-depleted T cells, or PBMCs provided the cDNA or gDNA that served as material.

The CDR3 consists of 13 residues. Looked up from germline, CDR1 is MGHRA and CDR2 is YSYEKL. V lost 0 bases and J lost 11, with 13 bases in between. The table lists this clone with a count of one. Participants were placed into cohorts based on the clinical history they reported. Symptom resolution, clearance, or two negative PCRs marked the recovered donors of Cohort 3. Original methodology: Amplified reference gene primers provided the basis for estimating nucleated cell counts. Some clones are missing from TCRdb's copy, which holds only in-frame ones; the method was immunoSEQ multiplex PCR. V and J calls and clone size follow that table, whereas D and trimming were derived from the DNA. The table lists about 290,000 clones, 75% to 90% of them singletons.

V gene TRBV4-1 combines with J gene TRBJ1-2; D not resolved. The sequence derives from a woman in her thirties or forties who had recovered from COVID-19. The specimen was PBMCs or T cells enriched from blood (not recorded which). For the CDR3, the DNA is TGCGCCAGCAGCCAAGATCTTGCCGGTTTTTACACCTTC. Protein product: CASSQDLAGFYTF.